The text below deals with one T cell receptor (beta chain). Its antigen is as yet unknown. This entry comes from a study of T-cell reconstitution after alpha-beta-depleted transplantation in children. General study points: Newly made T cells mostly supplied T-cell counts and diversity one year after transplant.

Preparing the TCRbeta library involved the use of unique molecular identifiers. Using its own MiXCR run on the PCR reads, TCRdb lists one record per CDR3 protein. The profile shows around 440,000 distinct CDR3 sequences, 15% to 20% of them singletons. This CDR3 has 18 amino acids. CDR1 is DFQATT and CDR2 is SNEGSKA in the germline V gene (reference sequence). The germline V and J ends were trimmed by 5 bases and 1 base, with 27 bases remaining between them. This chain links TRBV20-1 with TRBJ2-7; D perhaps matches TRBD2 (7 bases). The sample consisted of PBMCs, mostly from graft donor cells, taken 360 days after TCRalphabeta/CD19-depleted stem cell transplant. The TCR was taken from a boy under two years old who had a stem cell transplant for Wiskott-Aldrich syndrome, so the T cells may come from the graft donor. The CDR3 DNA sequence: TGCAGTGCTCCCGTGGGGGGGGCGAATTCCCTAGGGTCCTACGAGCAGTACTTC. Amino acid sequence: CSAPVGGANSLGSYEQYF.